This is a list of T cell receptor beta chains from one sample in a study of blood T cell repertoires in COVID-19. Assay: immunoSEQ multiplex PCR; the TCRdb copy retains only in-frame clones and omits some. The sample lists over 60,000 clones; approximately 80% were seen once. The specimen sequenced was peripheral blood. These receptors were taken from a man at least 80 years old with active COVID-19. Each CDR3 is given with its conserved first and last residue.

v_call	j_call	cdr3_aa
TRBV7-3	TRBJ1-1	CASSFTGDNTEAFF
TRBV3-1/TRBV3-2	TRBJ1-1	CASSQDRIGAFF
TRBV4-1	TRBJ1-2	CASSQNRGQTYGYTF
TRBV19	TRBJ2-3	CASSILDTQYF
TRBV6-4	TRBJ2-1	CASSDESSGTYNEQFF
TRBV18	TRBJ2-3	CASSPDLTSGGDRTQYF
TRBV5-4	TRBJ1-4	CASSSNGATNEKLFF
TRBV4-2	TRBJ2-7	CASSQNDRFTYEQYF
TRBV12-3/TRBV12-4	TRBJ1-2	CASSRDIYGYTF
TRBV5-1	TRBJ2-1	CASSNRGPYNEQFF
TRBV7-8	TRBJ1-4	CASSLAMGRGREKLFF
TRBV5-5	TRBJ2-5	CASARNGGGVAETQYF
TRBV3-1/TRBV3-2	TRBJ2-5	CASSQSPGETQYF
TRBV21-1	TRBJ2-3	CASSKVGASTDTQYF
TRBV7-2	TRBJ2-1	CASSLVAGLTYNEQFF
TRBV29-1	TRBJ2-5	CSGSSGETQYF
TRBV30	TRBJ1-3	CAWSPDIRNTIYF
TRBV5-1	TRBJ2-4	CASSLRGDAKNIQYF
TRBV7-3	TRBJ2-1	CASSLQDGLQFF
TRBV7-2	TRBJ2-7	CASSSRTSGSYEQYF
TRBV4-3	TRBJ2-7	CASSQDITSKSYEQYF
TRBV5-6	TRBJ2-7	CASSPRGGTGSYEQYF
TRBV6-5	TRBJ2-1	CASRGRDSYNEQFF